One sample yielded the 21 T cell receptor beta chains listed below, sequenced in a study of T cell responses to AZD1222 COVID-19 vaccine. The table came from immunoSEQ multiplex PCR; TCRdb's copy has only in-frame clones and leaves some out. Of 75,000 to 95,000 clones detected, 90% appear once; the ten largest clones hold approximately 4.2%. This specimen was peripheral blood, taken on day 0 of AZD1222 vaccination. These receptors were taken from an adult in good health.

V is TRBV5-1 and J is TRBJ1-1, with 9 bases lining up with TRBD1. The junction had 10 bases not matched to a gene; V was cut back by 2 bases and J by 5 bases. The CDR3 length is 16 residues. In germline, CDR1 is SGHRS, CDR2 YFSETQ. As DNA, the CDR3 is TGCGCCAGCAGCTTAACCACAGGGGGCGGAGGGACTGAAGCTTTCTTT. It translates to CASSLTTGGGGTEAFF.

The V gene is TRBV7-2, the J gene TRBJ2-5; no firm D call. V was cut by 3 bases and J by 1 base, with 6 bases left in between. From germline, CDR1 is SGHTA and CDR2 FQGNSA. This CDR3 is built from 13 residues. The CDR3 region is CASSLSIQETQYF. The CDR3 nucleotides are TGTGCCAGCAGCTTGTCAATCCAAGAGACCCAGTACTTC.

The rearrangement uses TRBV3-1 (or the pseudogene TRBV3-2) and TRBJ2-3, with unresolved D. V lost 4 bases and J 0 bases, leaving 14 bases between the germline ends. The CDR3 length is 16 residues. CDR1 LGHDT and CDR2 YNNKEL come from the germline V gene (reference sequence). CDR3 amino acids: CASSPFSYSSTDTQYF. CDR3 nucleotides: TGTGCCAGCAGCCCCTTCTCCTACTCTAGCACAGATACGCAGTATTTT.

V and J are TRBV30 and TRBJ1-2; 7 bases align to TRBD1. From germline, CDR1 is GTSNPN and CDR2 SVGIG (reference sequence). This CDR3 spans 16 amino acids. V shed 3 bases and J 4 bases; nucleotides not matched to a gene: 14. CDR3 region: CAWSQGQRGWGYGYTF. Here the CDR3 DNA reads TGTGCCTGGAGCCAGGGACAGAGAGGTTGGGGCTATGGCTACACCTTC. Full variable domain (remainder filled in from reference TRBV30 and TRBJ1-2): SQTIHQWPATLVQPVGSPLSLECTVEGTSNPNLYWYRQAAGRGLQLLFYSVGIGQISSEVPQNLSASRPQDRQFILSSKKLLLSDSGFYLCAWSQGQRGWGYGYTFGSGTRLTVV.

The CDR3 bases are TGCGCCAGCAGCTTTACGACCGAGGGGGCCTATACGCAGTATTTT. Translation gives CASSFTTEGAYTQYF. The chain links TRBV5-1 to TRBJ2-3; 7 bases align to TRBD1. Per germline, CDR1 SGHRS and CDR2 YFSETQ. The CDR3 runs to 15 residues. The V gene end was trimmed by 2 bases and the J gene end by 7 bases; junction bases not matched to a gene: 10.

The chain employs TRBV25-1 and TRBJ1-2; 7 bases are shared with TRBD1. The V gene end was trimmed by 2 bases and the J gene end by 8 bases; junction bases not matched to a gene: 5. The CDR3 is made up of 13 amino acids. Germline V gene data show CDR1 as MGHDK and CDR2 as SYGVNS. The DNA of the CDR3 is TGTGCCAGCAGTGAAAGAAGGGGGCAAGGCTACACCTTC. Translation gives CASSERRGQGYTF.

This chain connects TRBV30 to TRBJ1-5; no definite D call. Germline V gene data show CDR1 as GTSNPN and CDR2 as SVGIG (reference sequence). The CDR3 runs to 13 residues. Deletions cut 1 base from V and 0 bases from J, with 4 bases between. The CDR3 sequence: CAWSGNSNQPQHF. The CDR3 bases are TGTGCCTGGAGTGGAAATAGCAATCAGCCCCAGCATTTT.

Ten or more counts support this clone. This rearrangement joins TRBV4-1 to TRBJ2-1; maybe TRBD2 (5 bases). V gave up 6 bases and J gave up 0 bases, with 15 bases separating them. CDR1 and CDR2 from the germline V gene are MGHRA and YSYEKL. The CDR3 covers 16 residues. The CDR3 spells CASSYSPGSSYNEQFF. The CDR3 DNA follows: TGCGCCAGCAGTTACAGTCCGGGGAGCTCCTACAATGAGCAGTTCTTC.

The chain employs TRBV11-2 and TRBJ1-4, with a tentative D call TRBD1 (6 bases). Germline V gives CDR1 SGHAT, CDR2 FQNNGV. V was trimmed by 1 base and J by 5 bases, leaving 11 bases between them. This CDR3 is 15 amino acids long. The CDR3: CASSLGGQRNEKLFF. For the CDR3, the DNA is TGTGCCAGCAGCTTAGGAGGACAGCGGAATGAAAAACTGTTTTTT.

The chain recombines TRBV11-1 with TRBJ1-6; D is ambiguous. Trimming removed 3 bases at V and 6 bases at J, with 6 bases between. Germline CDR1 SGHAT, CDR2 FQDESV (reference sequence). This CDR3 has 13 amino acids. CDR3 in amino acids: CASSFVGNSPLHF. Written as DNA, the CDR3 is TGTGCCAGCAGCTTCGTAGGTAATTCACCCCTCCACTTT.

The V and J genes are TRBV6-5 and TRBJ1-4, with 8 bases that match TRBD1. The germline V gene has CDR1 MNHEY and CDR2 SVGAGI. The trim removed 7 bases at V and 6 bases at J, leaving 7 bases unmatched. The CDR3 has 14 amino acids. The CDR3 region is CASNLDRGDEKLFF. The DNA of the CDR3 is TGTGCCAGCAACCTCGACAGGGGTGATGAAAAACTGTTTTTT.

The chain is built from TRBV6-1 and TRBJ1-1, with unresolved D. The V gene lost 1 base and the J gene lost 0 bases, with 18 bases spanning the gap. CDR1 is MNHNS and CDR2 is SASEGT in the germline V gene. The CDR3 sequence is 18 residues long. The CDR3 is CASSEVFSTGLVNTEAFF. CDR3 coding DNA: TGTGCCAGCAGTGAAGTCTTTTCAACTGGGTTAGTGAACACTGAAGCTTTCTTT.

The V gene is TRBV5-1, the J gene TRBJ1-4; the D is unclear. V lost 6 bases and J lost 8, with 14 bases in between. The V gene's germline CDR1 is SGHRS and CDR2 YFSETQ. The CDR3 has 13 amino acids. CDR3 nucleotide sequence: TGCGCCAGCAAAAGTGACATTGACGAAAAACTGTTTTTT. As protein: CASKSDIDEKLFF.

This chain connects TRBV9 to TRBJ1-1; the D gene is possibly TRBD1 (5 bases). Trimming shortened V by 1 base and J by 1 base, and 14 bases separated the two germline ends. The CDR3 consists of 16 residues. Looked up from germline, CDR1 is SGDLS and CDR2 is YYNGEE. DNA of the CDR3: TGTGCCAGCAGCGTACTGGGGGAGGGGACGAACACTGAAGCTTTCTTT. Translating it yields CASSVLGEGTNTEAFF. Combining the CDR3 with reference TRBV9 and TRBJ1-1 gives the whole variable domain DSGVTQTPKHLITATGQRVTLRCSPRSGDLSVYWYQQSLDQGLQFLIQYYNGEERAKGNILERFSAQQFPDLHSELNLSSLELGDSALYFCASSVLGEGTNTEAFFGQGTRLTVV.

This clone turned up a few times. The rearrangement links TRBV6-4 to TRBJ1-1; D not resolved. Trimming removed 3 bases at V and 5 bases at J, with 10 bases between. The CDR3 has 13 amino acids. Per germline, CDR1 MRHNA and CDR2 SNTAGT. Here the CDR3 reads CASSEETGTEAFF. The DNA of the CDR3 is TGTGCCAGCAGTGAGGAAACGGGGACTGAAGCTTTCTTT.

The table lists this clone with a count of one. The chain links TRBV7-6 to TRBJ1-2; TRBD1 agrees at 9 bases. This CDR3 is 15 amino acids long. Losses at the gene ends were 5 bases for V and 7 bases for J; bases not matched to a gene: 11. The germline CDR1 and CDR2 sequences are SGHVS and FNYEAQ. CDR3 residues: CASSLTGGSRVGYTF. CDR3 bases: TGTGCCAGCAGCCTGACAGGGGGGTCGAGAGTTGGCTACACCTTC.

This clone was picked up one time. V usage is TRBV6-5 and J usage is TRBJ2-7; D not certain. This CDR3 spans 15 amino acids. CDR1 is MNHEY and CDR2 is SVGAGI in the germline V gene. Trimming took off 7 bases at V and 0 bases at J, with 16 bases between the two ends. The CDR3 DNA follows: TGTGCCAGCACCGACGAGACCGTGGGCTCCTACGAGCAGTACTTC. Its translation is CASTDETVGSYEQYF.

The chain is built from TRBV24-1 and TRBJ2-3; D unclear. The CDR3 is 17 amino acids. V gave up 7 bases and J gave up 0 bases, with 19 bases separating them. Germline loops: CDR1 KGHDR, CDR2 SFDVKD. CDR3 protein: CATSTSLPGDSTDTQYF. The CDR3 DNA is TGTGCCACCAGCACATCCTTACCGGGCGACAGCACAGATACGCAGTATTTT.

The chain has TRBV12-3 or TRBV12-4 and TRBJ1-5; perhaps TRBD1 as D (5 bases). V was pared by 5 bases and J by 4 bases, with 9 bases between. There are 13 residues in the CDR3. CDR3 region: CASSRTGNQPQHF. The DNA for the CDR3 is TGTGCCAGCAGTAGAACAGGAAATCAGCCCCAGCATTTT.

This chain uses TRBV5-4 with TRBJ2-7; D unresolved. The germline V and J ends were trimmed by 0 bases and 7 bases, with 11 bases remaining between them. The CDR3 is 13 amino acids. The germline V gene has CDR1 SGHNT and CDR2 YYREEE (reference sequence). The CDR3 nucleotides are TGTGCCAGCAGCTTGGATACTACGGCTGAGCAGTACTTC. Translated: CASSLDTTAEQYF.

The rearrangement joins TRBV29-1 to TRBJ2-3, with unresolved D. Germline CDR1 is SQVTM and CDR2 is ANQGSEA. The CDR3 contains 12 residues. Trimming pared 5 bases from V and 4 bases from J, leaving 10 bases between. The CDR3 here is CSVQPSPDTQYF. The DNA of the CDR3 is TGCAGCGTTCAGCCTTCCCCAGATACGCAGTATTTT.